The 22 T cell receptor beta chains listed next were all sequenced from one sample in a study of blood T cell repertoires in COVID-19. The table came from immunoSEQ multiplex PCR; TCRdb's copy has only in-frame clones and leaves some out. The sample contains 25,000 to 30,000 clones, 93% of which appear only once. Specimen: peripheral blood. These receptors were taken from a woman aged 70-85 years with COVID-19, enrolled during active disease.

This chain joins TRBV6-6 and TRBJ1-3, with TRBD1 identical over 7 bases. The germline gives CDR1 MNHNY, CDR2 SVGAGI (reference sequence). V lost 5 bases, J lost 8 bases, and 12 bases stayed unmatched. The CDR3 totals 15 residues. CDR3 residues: CASSPTGTAIHTIYF. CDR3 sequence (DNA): TGTGCCAGCAGTCCCACCGGGACAGCTATACACACCATATATTTT.

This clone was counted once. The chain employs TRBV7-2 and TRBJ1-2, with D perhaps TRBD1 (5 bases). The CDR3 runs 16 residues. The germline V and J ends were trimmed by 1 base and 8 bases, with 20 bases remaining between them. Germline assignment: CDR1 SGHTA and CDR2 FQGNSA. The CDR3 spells CASSLDRTTARVGYTF. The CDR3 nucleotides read TGTGCCAGCAGCTTAGACCGCACGACCGCCAGGGTAGGCTACACCTTC.

CDR3 sequence reads: CASSFYGRGNTEAFF. CDR3 sequence (DNA): TGTGCCAGCAGTTTTTATGGGCGGGGGAACACTGAAGCTTTCTTT. The chain uses TRBV28 and TRBJ1-1; D is unresolved. Germline CDR1 reads MDHEN; CDR2 reads SYDVKM. Trimming removed 3 bases at V and 1 base at J, with 12 bases between. CDR3 length: 15 amino acids.

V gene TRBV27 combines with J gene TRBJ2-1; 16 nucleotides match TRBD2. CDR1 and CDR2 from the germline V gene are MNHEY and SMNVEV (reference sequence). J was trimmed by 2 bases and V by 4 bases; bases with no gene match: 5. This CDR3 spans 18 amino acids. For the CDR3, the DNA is TGTGCCAGCAGTTCGGCCGGGACTAGCGGGAGGGCCTACAATGAGCAGTTCTTC. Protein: CASSSAGTSGRAYNEQFF.

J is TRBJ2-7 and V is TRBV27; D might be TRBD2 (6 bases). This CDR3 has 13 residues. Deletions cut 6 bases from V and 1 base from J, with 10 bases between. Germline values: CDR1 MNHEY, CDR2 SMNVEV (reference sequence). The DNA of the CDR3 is TGTGCCAGCAGCCCTAGCGATTCCTACGAGCAGTACTTC. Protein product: CASSPSDSYEQYF.

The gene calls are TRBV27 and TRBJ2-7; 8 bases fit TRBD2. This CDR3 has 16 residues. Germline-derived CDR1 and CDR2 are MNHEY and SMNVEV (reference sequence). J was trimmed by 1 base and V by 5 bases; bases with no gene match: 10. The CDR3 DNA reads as TGTGCCAGCAGTCTATACTCTAGCGGGCCTTCCTACGAGCAGTACTTC. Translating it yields CASSLYSSGPSYEQYF.

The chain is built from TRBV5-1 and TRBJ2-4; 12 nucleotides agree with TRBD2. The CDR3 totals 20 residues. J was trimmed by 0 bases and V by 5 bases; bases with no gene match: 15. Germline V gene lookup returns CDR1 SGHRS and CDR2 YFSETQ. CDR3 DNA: TGCGCCAGCAGGGAGGCTAGCGGGAGGGGACTTTTACTAGCCAAAAACATTCAGTACTTC. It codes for CASREASGRGLLLAKNIQYF. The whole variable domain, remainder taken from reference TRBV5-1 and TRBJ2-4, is KAGVTQTPRYLIKTRGQQVTLSCSPISGHRSVSWYQQTPGQGLQFLFEYFSETQRNKGNFPGRFSGRQFSNSRSEMNVSTLELGDSALYLCASREASGRGLLLAKNIQYFGAGTRLSVL.

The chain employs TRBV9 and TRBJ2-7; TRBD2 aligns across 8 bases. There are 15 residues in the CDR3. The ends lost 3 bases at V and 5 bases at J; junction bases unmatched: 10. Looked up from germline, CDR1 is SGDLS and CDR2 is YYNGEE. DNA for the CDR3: TGTGCCAGCAGCGAAACCGGGACTAGGGTGAACGAGCAGTACTTC. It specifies CASSETGTRVNEQYF.

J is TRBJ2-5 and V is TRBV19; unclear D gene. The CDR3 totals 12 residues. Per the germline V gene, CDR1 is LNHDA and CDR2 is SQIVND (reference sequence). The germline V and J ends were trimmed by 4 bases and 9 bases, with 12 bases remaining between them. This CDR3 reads CASSTPTGSQYF. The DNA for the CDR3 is TGTGCCAGTAGTACCCCCACCGGGTCCCAGTACTTC. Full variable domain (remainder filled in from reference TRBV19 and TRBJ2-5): DGGITQSPKYLFRKEGQNVTLSCEQNLNHDAMYWYRQDPGQGLRLIYYSQIVNDFQKGDIAEGYSVSREKKESFPLTVTSAQKNPTAFYLCASSTPTGSQYFGPGTRLLVL.

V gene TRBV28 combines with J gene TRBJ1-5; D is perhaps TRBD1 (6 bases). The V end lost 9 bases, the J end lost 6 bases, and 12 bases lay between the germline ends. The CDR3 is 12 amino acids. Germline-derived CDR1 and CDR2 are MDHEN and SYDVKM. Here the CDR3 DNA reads TGTGCCAGTACAGGGAACTTTCAGCCCCAGCATTTT. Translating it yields CASTGNFQPQHF.

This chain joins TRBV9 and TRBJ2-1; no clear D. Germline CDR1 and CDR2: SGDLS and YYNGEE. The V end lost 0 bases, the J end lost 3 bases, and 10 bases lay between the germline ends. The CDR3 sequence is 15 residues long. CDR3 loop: CASSVAGLVYNEQFF. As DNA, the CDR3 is TGTGCCAGCAGCGTAGCCGGCCTAGTCTACAATGAGCAGTTCTTC.

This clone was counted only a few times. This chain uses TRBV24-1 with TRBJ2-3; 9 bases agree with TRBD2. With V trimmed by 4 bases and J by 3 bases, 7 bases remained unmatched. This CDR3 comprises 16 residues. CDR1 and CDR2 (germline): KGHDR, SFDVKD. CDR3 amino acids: CATSDQGLAGTDTQYF. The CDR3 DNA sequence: TGTGCCACCAGTGACCAGGGACTAGCTGGGACAGATACGCAGTATTTT.

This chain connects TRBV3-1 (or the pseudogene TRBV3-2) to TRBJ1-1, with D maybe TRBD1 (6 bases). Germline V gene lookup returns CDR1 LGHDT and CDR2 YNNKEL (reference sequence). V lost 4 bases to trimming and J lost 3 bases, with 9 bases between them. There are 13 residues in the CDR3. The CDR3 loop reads CASSPRQDTEAFF. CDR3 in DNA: TGTGCCAGCAGCCCTCGACAGGACACTGAAGCTTTCTTT.

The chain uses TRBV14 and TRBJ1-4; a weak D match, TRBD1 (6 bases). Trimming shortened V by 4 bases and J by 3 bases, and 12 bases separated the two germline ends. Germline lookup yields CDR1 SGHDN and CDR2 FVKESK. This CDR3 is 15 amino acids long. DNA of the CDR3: TGTGCCAGCAGCCTTCGACAGGACGCTAATGAAAAACTGTTTTTT. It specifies CASSLRQDANEKLFF.

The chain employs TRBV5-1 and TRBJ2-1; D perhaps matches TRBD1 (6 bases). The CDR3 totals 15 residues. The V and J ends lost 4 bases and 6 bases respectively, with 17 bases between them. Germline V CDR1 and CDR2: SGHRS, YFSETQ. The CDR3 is CASSPAVQGGNEQFF. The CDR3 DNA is TGCGCCAGCAGCCCGGCGGTACAGGGTGGCAATGAGCAGTTCTTC.

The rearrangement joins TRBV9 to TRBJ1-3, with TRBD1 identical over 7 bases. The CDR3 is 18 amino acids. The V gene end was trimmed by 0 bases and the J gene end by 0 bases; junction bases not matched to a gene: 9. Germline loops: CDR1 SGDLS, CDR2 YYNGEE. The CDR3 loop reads CASSVARADRASGNTIYF. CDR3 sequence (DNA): TGTGCCAGCAGCGTAGCTAGGGCTGACAGGGCCTCTGGAAACACCATATATTTT.

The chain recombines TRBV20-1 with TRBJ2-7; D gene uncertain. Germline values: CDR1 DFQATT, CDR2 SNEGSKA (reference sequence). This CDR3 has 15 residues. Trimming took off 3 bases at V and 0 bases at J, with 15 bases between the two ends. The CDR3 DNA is TGCAGTGCTAGTCCCCAGCCGACTCTCTCCTACGAGCAGTACTTC. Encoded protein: CSASPQPTLSYEQYF.

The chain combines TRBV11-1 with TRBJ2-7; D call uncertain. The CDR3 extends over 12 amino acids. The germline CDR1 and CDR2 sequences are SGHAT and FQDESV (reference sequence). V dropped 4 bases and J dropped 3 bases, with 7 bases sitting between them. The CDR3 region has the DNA TGTGCCAGCAGCTCGAGAGGCTACGAGCAGTACTTC. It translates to CASSSRGYEQYF.

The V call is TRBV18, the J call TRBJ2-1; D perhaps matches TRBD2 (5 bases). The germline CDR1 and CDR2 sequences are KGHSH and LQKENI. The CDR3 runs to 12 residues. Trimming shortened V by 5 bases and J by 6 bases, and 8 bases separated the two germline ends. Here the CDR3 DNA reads TGTGCCAGCTCAACAACTAGCAATGAGCAGTTCTTC. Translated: CASSTTSNEQFF. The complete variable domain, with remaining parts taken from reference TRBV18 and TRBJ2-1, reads NAGVMQNPRHLVRRRGQEARLRCSPMKGHSHVYWYRQLPEEGLKFMVYLQKENIIDESGMPKERFSAEFPKEGPSILRIQQVVRGDSAAYFCASSTTSNEQFFGPGTRLTVL.

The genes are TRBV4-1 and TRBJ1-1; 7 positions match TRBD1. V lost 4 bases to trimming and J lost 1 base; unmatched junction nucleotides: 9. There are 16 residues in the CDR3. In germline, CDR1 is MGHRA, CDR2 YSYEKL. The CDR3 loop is CASSRQAGTANTEAFF. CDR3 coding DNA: TGCGCCAGCAGCCGTCAGGCCGGGACAGCGAACACTGAAGCTTTCTTT.

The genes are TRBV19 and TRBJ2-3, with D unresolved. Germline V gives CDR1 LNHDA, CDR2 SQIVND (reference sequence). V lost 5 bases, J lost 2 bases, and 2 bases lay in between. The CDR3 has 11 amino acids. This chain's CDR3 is CASSYTDTQYF. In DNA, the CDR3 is TGTGCCAGTAGTTACACAGATACGCAGTATTTT.

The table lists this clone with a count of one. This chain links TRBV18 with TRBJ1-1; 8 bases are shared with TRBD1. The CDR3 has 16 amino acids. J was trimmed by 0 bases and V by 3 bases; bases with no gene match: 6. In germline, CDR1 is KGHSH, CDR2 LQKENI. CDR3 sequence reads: CASSPGQGLMNTEAFF. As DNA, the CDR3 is TGTGCCAGCTCACCCGGACAGGGCCTAATGAACACTGAAGCTTTCTTT.